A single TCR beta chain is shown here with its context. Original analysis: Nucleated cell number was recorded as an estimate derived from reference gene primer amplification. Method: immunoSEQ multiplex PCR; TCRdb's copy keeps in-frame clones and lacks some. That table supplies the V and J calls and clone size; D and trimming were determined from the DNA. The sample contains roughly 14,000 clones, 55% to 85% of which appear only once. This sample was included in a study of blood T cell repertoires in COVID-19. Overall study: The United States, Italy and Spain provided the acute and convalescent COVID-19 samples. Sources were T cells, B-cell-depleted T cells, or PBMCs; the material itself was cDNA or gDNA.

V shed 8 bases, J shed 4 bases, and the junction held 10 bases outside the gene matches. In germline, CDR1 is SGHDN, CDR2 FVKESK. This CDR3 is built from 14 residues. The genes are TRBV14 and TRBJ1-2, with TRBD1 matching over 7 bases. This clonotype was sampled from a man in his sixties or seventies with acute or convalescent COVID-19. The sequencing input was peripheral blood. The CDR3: CASRGDSSFYGYTF. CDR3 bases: TGTGCCAGCCGTGGGGACAGCAGTTTCTATGGCTACACCTTC.